This T cell receptor (beta chain) was documented in a study of Ad26.COV2.S vaccination and SARS-CoV-2 variants. Study-wide results and limits: Responses of T cells in total may have been underestimated by the TCR breadth and depth analyses.

The treatment was: about 20 received Ad26.COV2.S at low or high dose, single or two shots; roughly five received placebo; per-sample allocation not given. Day 63 following the first vaccine or placebo injection was when the samples were taken. The method was immunoSEQ multiplex PCR; TCRdb's version includes in-frame clones alone and lacks a portion of them. The data hold 330,000 or so clones, with 75% to 90% observed a single time. Trimming removed 8 bases at V and 0 bases at J, with 10 bases between. This CDR3 contains 14 residues. CDR1 MNHEY and CDR2 SVGAGI come from the germline V gene. Regarding this clone: Its antigen remains unidentified.

The gene calls are TRBV6-5 and TRBJ1-4; D gene unclear. Sequenced material: peripheral blood, taken in a trial of Ad26.COV2.S vaccine versus placebo. This TCR came from a person aged 18-60 years who received the Ad26.COV2.S COVID-19 vaccine or a placebo. The CDR3 reads CASQGSATNEKLFF. In nucleotides, the CDR3 is TGTGCCAGCCAAGGGTCAGCAACTAATGAAAAACTGTTTTTT.